This T cell receptor (beta chain) comes out of a study of blood T cell repertoires in COVID-19. In the authors' workflow: Counts of nucleated cells, estimated from reference gene primer amplification, were obtained. This table comes from immunoSEQ multiplex PCR, and its TCRdb copy is limited to in-frame clones, with some not included. V, J and clone size reflect that table, while D and trimming were determined from the DNA. The data show 350,000 or so clones, 90% seen once. The germline CDR1 and CDR2 sequences are MNHNY and SVGAGI (reference sequence). The CDR3 is made up of 22 amino acids. The V and J ends lost 6 bases and 1 base, in that order; junction bases with no gene match: 27.

The chain joins TRBV6-6 to TRBJ1-2; 9 bases are shared with TRBD1. The source of this sequence is a man younger than 30 with active or convalescent COVID-19. The specimen sequenced was peripheral blood. CDR3 nucleotides: TGTGCCAGCAGCTACCTCACCGGGACAGGGCCATCTCCCGCCTCATATAACTATGGCTACACCTTC. This sequence encodes CASSYLTGTGPSPASYNYGYTF.